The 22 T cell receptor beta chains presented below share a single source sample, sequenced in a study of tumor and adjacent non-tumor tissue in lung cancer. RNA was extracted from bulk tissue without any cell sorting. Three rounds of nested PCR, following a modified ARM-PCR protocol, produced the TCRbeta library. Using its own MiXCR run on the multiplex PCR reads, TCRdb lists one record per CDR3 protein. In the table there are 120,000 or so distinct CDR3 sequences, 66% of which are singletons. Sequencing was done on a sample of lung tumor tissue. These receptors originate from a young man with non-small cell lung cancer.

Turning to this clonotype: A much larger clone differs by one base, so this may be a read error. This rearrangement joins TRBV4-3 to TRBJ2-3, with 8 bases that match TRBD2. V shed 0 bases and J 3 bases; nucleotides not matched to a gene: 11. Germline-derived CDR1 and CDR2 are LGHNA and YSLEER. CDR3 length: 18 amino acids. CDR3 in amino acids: CASSQDWAGGSMTDTQYF. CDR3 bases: TGCGCCAGCAGCCAAGATTGGGCGGGAGGTTCTATGACAGATACGCAGTATTTT.

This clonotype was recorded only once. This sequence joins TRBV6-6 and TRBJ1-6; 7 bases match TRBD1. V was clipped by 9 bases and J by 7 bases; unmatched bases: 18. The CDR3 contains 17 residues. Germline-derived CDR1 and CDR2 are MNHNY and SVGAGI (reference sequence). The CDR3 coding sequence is TGTGCCAGGAGCACCGCCCCGGATTCCAGGGGGAATTCACCCCTCCACTTT. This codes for CARSTAPDSRGNSPLHF.

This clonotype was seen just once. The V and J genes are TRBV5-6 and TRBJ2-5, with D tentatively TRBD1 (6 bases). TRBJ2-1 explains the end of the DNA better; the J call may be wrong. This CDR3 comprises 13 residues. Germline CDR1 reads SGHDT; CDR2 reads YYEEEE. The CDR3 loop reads CASSLAGTTLQFF. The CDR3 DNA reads TGTGCCAGCAGCTTGGCCGGGACAACTCTCCAGTTCTTC.

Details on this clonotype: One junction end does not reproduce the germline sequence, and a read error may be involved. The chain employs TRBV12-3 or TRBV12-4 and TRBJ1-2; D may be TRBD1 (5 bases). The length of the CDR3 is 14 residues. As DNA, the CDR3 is TGTGCCAGCAATTTAAGCGGGGCTGGTTATGCCTACACCTTC. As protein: CASNLSGAGYAYTF.

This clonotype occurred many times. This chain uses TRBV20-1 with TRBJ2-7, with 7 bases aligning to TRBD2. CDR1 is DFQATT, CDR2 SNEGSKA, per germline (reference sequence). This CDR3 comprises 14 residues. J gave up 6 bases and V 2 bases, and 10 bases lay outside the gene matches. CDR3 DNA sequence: TGCAGTGCTAGACAAACGGGAGGTCCCTTCGAGCAGTACTTC. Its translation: CSARQTGGPFEQYF.

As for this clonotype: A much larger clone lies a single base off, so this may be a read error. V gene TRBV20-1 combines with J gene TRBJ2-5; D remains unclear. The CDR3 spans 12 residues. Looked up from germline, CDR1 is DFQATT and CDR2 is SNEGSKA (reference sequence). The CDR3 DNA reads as TGCAGTGCTCCCCGGGCGACGGAGACCCTGTACTTC. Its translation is CSAPRATETLYF.

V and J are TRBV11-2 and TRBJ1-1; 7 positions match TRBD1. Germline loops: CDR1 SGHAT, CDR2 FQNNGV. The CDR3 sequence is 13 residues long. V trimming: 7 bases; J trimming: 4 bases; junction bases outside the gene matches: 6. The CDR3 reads CASIDRESTEAFF. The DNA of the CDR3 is TGTGCCAGCATAGACAGGGAGAGCACTGAAGCTTTCTTT.

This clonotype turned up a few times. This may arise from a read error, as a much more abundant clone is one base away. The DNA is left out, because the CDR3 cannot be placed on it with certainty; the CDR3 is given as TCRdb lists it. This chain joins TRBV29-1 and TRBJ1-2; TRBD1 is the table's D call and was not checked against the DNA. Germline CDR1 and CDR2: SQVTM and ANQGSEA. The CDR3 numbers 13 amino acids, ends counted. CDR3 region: CSVAGGTFYGYIF.

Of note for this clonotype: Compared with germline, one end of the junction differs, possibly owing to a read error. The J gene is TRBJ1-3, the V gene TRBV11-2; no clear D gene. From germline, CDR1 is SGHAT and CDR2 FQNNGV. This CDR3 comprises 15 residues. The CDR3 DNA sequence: TGTGCCAGCAGCCCCTATGATCTCCCTGGAAGCACCATATATTTT. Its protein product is CASSPYDLPGSTIYF. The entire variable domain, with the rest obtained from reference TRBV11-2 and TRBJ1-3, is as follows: EAGVAQSPRYKIIEKRQSVAFWCNPISGHATLYWYQQILGQGPKLLIQFQNNGVVDDSQLPKDRFSAERLKGVDSTLKIQPAKLEDSAVYLCASSPYDLPGSTIYFGEGSWLTVV.

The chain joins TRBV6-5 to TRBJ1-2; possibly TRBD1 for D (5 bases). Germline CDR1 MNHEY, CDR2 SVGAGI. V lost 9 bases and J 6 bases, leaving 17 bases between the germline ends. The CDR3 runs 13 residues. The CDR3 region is CASRFGEDNGYTF. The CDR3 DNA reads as TGTGCCAGTCGTTTCGGGGAGGACAATGGCTACACCTTC.

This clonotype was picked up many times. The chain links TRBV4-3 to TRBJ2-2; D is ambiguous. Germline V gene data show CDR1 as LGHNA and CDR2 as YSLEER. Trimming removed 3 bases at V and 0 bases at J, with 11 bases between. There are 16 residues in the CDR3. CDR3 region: CASSHPLQANTGELFF. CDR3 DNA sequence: TGCGCCAGCAGCCACCCGCTTCAAGCGAACACCGGGGAGCTGTTTTTT.

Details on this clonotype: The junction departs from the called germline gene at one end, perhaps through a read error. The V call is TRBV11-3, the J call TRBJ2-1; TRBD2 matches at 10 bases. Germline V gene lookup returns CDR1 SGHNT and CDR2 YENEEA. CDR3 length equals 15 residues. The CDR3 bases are TGTACCAGCAGCTTAGAAGCGGGAGGGGATAATGAGCAGTTCTTC. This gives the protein CTSSLEAGGDNEQFF.

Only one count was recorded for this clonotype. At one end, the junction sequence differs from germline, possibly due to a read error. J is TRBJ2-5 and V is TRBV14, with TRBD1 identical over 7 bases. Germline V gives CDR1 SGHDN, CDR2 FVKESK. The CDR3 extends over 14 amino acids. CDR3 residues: CTSSQSRGSETRYF. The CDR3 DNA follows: TGTACCAGCAGCCAGAGCAGGGGGAGCGAGACCCGGTACTTC.

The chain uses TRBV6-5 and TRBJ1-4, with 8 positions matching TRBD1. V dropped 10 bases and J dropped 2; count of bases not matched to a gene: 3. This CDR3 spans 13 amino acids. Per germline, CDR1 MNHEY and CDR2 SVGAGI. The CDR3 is CAIQGVTNEKLFF. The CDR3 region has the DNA TGTGCCATACAGGGGGTGACTAATGAAAAACTGTTTTTT.

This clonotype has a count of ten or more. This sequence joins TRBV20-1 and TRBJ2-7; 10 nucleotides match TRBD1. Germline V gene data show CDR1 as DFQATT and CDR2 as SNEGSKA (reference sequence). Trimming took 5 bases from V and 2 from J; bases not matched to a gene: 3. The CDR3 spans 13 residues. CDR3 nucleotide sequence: TGCAGTGCTGTGACAGGGGGCCCCTACGAGCAGTACTTC. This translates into CSAVTGGPYEQYF.

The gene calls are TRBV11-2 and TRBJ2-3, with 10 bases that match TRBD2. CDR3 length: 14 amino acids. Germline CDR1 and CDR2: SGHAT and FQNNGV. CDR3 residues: CTGRGTSDTDTQYF. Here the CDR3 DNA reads TGTACTGGCAGGGGGACTAGCGACACAGATACGCAGTATTTT.

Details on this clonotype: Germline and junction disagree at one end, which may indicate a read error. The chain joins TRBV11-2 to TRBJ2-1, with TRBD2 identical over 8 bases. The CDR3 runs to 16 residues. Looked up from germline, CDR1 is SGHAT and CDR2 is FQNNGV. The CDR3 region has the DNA TGTGTCAGCAGTTATACCCTAAGCGGGGGCTACAATGAGCAGTTCTTC. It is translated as CVSSYTLSGGYNEQFF.

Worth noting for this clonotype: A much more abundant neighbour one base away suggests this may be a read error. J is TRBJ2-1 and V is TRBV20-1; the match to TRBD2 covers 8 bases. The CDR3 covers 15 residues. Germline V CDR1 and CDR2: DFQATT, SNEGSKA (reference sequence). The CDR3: CSARDIQRENNEQLF. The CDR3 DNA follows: TGCAGTGCTAGAGATATACAGCGGGAGAACAATGAGCAGCTCTTC.

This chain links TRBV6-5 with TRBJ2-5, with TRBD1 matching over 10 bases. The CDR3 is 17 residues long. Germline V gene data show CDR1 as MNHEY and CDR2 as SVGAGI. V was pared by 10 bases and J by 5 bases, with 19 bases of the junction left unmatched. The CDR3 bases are TGTGCCAACAGCTCTCGGCTCGGGACAGGGGTATGGGAGACCCAGTACTTC. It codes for CANSSRLGTGVWETQYF.

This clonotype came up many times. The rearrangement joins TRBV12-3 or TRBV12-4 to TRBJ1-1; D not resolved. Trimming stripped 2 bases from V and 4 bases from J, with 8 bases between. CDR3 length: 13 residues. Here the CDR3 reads CASSLRLFTEAFF. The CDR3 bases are TGTGCCAGCAGTTTAAGACTGTTCACTGAAGCTTTCTTT.

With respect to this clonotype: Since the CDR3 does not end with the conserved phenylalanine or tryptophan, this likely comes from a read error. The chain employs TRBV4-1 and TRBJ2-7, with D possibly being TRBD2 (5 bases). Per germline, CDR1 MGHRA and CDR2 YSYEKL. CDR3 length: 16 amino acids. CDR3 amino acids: CASSLAEGSISYEQYI. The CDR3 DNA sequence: TGCGCCAGCAGCCTAGCTGAGGGATCCATTTCCTATGAGCAGTACATC.

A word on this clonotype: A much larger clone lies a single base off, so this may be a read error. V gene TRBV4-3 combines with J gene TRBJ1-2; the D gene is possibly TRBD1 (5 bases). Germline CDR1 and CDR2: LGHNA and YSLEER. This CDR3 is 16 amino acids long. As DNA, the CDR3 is TGCGCCAGCAGCCAAGATCCAGGGTGGGCTAACTATGGCTACAACTTC. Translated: CASSQDPGWANYGYNF.